The rows below give T cell receptor beta chains drawn from one sample of a study of blood T cell repertoires in COVID-19. Assay: immunoSEQ multiplex PCR; the TCRdb copy retains only in-frame clones and omits some. The data show around 100,000 clones, with roughly 87% seen just once and approximately 5% held by the top ten. Material: peripheral blood. These receptors all stem from a woman between 45 and 65 years old with COVID-19, enrolled during active disease. The CDR3 runs from the conserved cysteine through the conserved F or W.

v_call cdr3_aa
TRBV6-1 CASSEPSGVPNTQYF
TRBV30 CAWSRGTGQYRPQHF
TRBV7-9 CASSDGGPLNQPQHF
TRBV12-3/TRBV12-4 CASSLTGGEAFF
TRBV29-1 CSAATDRIAPLHF
TRBV18 CASSPSPGQGPSYEQYF
TRBV19 CASFQDTKSTGELFF
TRBV5-4 CASSLVAGGQETQYF
TRBV6-4 CATRGGSYGYTF
TRBV2 CASSAAGGRGYTF
TRBV10-3 CAISPDRGNTEAFF
TRBV3-1/TRBV3-2 CASSGTGGYSGNTIYF
TRBV6-4 CASSDLGQDGGTGELFF
TRBV30 CAWSVGTAAQYF
TRBV28 CASSLLHSPLHF
TRBV9 CASSVAGLTGAETQYF
TRBV7-2 CASSLLAGGHNEQFF
TRBV2 CAIAPAGFTEAFF
TRBV25-1 CASSERTSGADEQFF
TRBV6-2/TRBV6-3 CASSYWTGYENTEAFF
TRBV10-3 CATSTSGGTDTQYF
TRBV4-3 CASSQDLEGREQFF
TRBV3-1/TRBV3-2 CASSQPPWETGYTF
TRBV28 CASSLSLGGVSYEQYF
TRBV27 CASSLRGDEQFF
TRBV24-1 CATSDTQGAGEQFF
TRBV4-1 CASSAGPYGYTF
TRBV4-1 CASSQNGQFYNSPLHF
TRBV12-5 CASGLPRGGRGGPYEQYF
TRBV18 CASSPGQEYGYTF
TRBV30 CAWSRGINQPQHF
TRBV5-1 CASSLGRGGGSNQPQHF
TRBV5-5 CASTLGQSTDTQYF